A selection of T cell receptor beta chains follows, all from one sample in a study of blood T cell repertoires in COVID-19. Assay: immunoSEQ multiplex PCR; the TCRdb copy retains only in-frame clones and omits some. The repertoire has tens of thousands of clones, about nine tenths of them found once; the top ten carry around 9.9%. The specimen was peripheral blood. Receptor source: a man between 70 and 80 years old with active or convalescent COVID-19. The CDR3 runs from the conserved cysteine through the conserved F or W. D genes are given only for firm matches. Some rows mark clone size as missing; the rest say once, few, many or name a class of expanded clone.

size	J	V	D	CDR3	DNA
.	TRBJ1-5	TRBV7-3	.	CASSTQGDQPQHF	TGTGCCAGCAGCACGCAAGGGGATCAGCCCCAGCATTTT
.	TRBJ2-2	TRBV6-5	TRBD1	CASTRTGTTGELFF	TGTGCCAGCACCAGGACAGGGACGACCGGGGAGCTGTTTTTT
.	TRBJ1-2	TRBV3-1/TRBV3-2	TRBD1	CASSLRQGVGYGYTF	TGTGCCAGCAGCCTCAGACAGGGGGTCGGCTATGGCTACACCTTC
.	TRBJ2-3	TRBV19	TRBD2	CASSSVTGGTDTQYF	TGTGCCAGTAGTAGTGTTACGGGAGGAACAGATACGCAGTATTTT
few	TRBJ1-5	TRBV6-5	TRBD1	CASTTGNQPQHF	TGTGCCAGCACGACAGGGAATCAGCCCCAGCATTTT
.	TRBJ2-1	TRBV19	TRBD2	CASSGLALNEQFF	TGTGCCAGTAGTGGACTAGCCTTGAATGAGCAGTTCTTC
.	TRBJ1-4	TRBV19	TRBD1	CASSARQGAQEKLFF	TGTGCCAGTAGTGCTCGACAGGGGGCGCAGGAAAAACTGTTTTTT
.	TRBJ1-2	TRBV3-1/TRBV3-2	.	CASRGGGDPNYGYTF	TGTGCCAGCAGGGGAGGGGGGGATCCCAACTATGGCTACACCTTC
.	TRBJ1-1	TRBV18	TRBD1	CASSPGQMNTEAFF	TGTGCCAGCTCCCCGGGACAGATGAACACTGAAGCTTTCTTT
few	TRBJ2-1	TRBV10-3	.	CAIRTPGHSNEQFF	TGTGCCATCAGGACCCCGGGACACTCCAATGAGCAGTTCTTC
.	TRBJ1-2	TRBV30	.	CASSRSQAPIF	TGTGCCTCCAGTCGGTCACAGGCCCCTATCTTC
.	TRBJ2-7	TRBV7-3	TRBD2	CASSPPGLASEQYF	TGTGCCAGCAGCCCACCGGGACTAGCGAGCGAGCAGTACTTC
.	TRBJ1-4	TRBV11-2	TRBD1	CASSLNIGDRGRGKLFF	TGTGCCAGCAGCTTAAACATAGGGGACAGGGGAAGGGGAAAACTGTTTTTT
.	TRBJ1-2	TRBV6-5	.	CASSYLEDGYTF	TGTGCCAGCAGTTATTTGGAGGATGGCTACACCTTC
.	TRBJ2-7	TRBV4-3	TRBD1	CASSQQRTGSYEQYF	TGCGCCAGCAGCCAACAAAGGACAGGGTCCTACGAGCAGTACTTC
.	TRBJ1-6	TRBV2	TRBD1	CASRAGTGHNSPLHF	TGTGCCAGCAGAGCCGGGACAGGCCATAATTCACCCCTCCACTTT
.	TRBJ1-2	TRBV10-1	TRBD1	CASINITGGSYGYTF	TGCGCCAGCATTAATATAACAGGGGGTTCCTATGGCTACACCTTC
.	TRBJ1-2	TRBV7-3	TRBD1	CASSPGTGETLGGYTF	TGTGCCAGCAGTCCCGGGACAGGGGAAACCCTGGGAGGCTACACCTTC
.	TRBJ2-7	TRBV7-2	.	CASSLAHTSYEQYF	TGTGCCAGCAGCTTGGCCCATACATCCTACGAGCAGTACTTC
.	TRBJ1-1	TRBV6-5	.	CASSPRALNTEAFF	TGTGCCAGCAGTCCGCGAGCCTTGAACACTGAAGCTTTCTTT
.	TRBJ2-1	TRBV3-1/TRBV3-2	.	CASSQETRSSEQFF	TGTGCCAGCAGCCAAGAAACGCGGTCGAGTGAGCAGTTCTTC
.	TRBJ1-1	TRBV6-4	.	CASSSGRGTEAFF	TGTGCCAGCAGTTCCGGGAGGGGCACTGAAGCTTTCTTT
.	TRBJ2-7	TRBV7-3	TRBD2	CASSASGRGSYEQYF	TGTGCCAGCAGCGCCAGCGGGAGGGGGTCCTACGAGCAGTACTTC
few	TRBJ2-3	TRBV5-5	.	CASSFQGLAPDTQYF	TGTGCCAGCAGCTTCCAGGGGCTAGCACCAGATACGCAGTATTTT
few	TRBJ2-7	TRBV19	.	CASSPRPDSSYEQYF	TGTGCCAGTAGTCCCCGTCCCGACAGCTCCTACGAGCAGTACTTC
.	TRBJ1-2	TRBV7-9	TRBD1	CASSPRQGVDGYTF	TGTGCCAGCAGCCCTCGACAGGGAGTAGATGGCTACACCTTC
few	TRBJ2-7	TRBV7-2	.	CASSLDNGVGYEQYF	TGTGCCAGCAGCTTGGATAACGGAGTGGGCTACGAGCAGTACTTC
once	TRBJ1-6	TRBV5-1	.	CASSLDTGGDSPLHF	TGCGCCAGCAGCTTGGATACAGGAGGGGATTCACCCCTCCACTTT
.	TRBJ1-1	TRBV28	.	CASSLEAKTEAFF	TGTGCCAGCAGTTTAGAAGCGAAAACTGAAGCTTTCTTT
.	TRBJ1-1	TRBV29-1	.	CSAGENTEAFF	TGCAGCGCCGGGGAGAACACTGAAGCTTTCTTT
.	TRBJ1-5	TRBV9	.	CASSVEGGYQPQHF	TGTGCCAGCAGCGTAGAAGGGGGATATCAGCCCCAGCATTTT
.	TRBJ1-2	TRBV19	.	CASSIGQGPYGYTF	TGTGCCAGTAGTATAGGACAAGGTCCGTATGGCTACACCTTC
.	TRBJ1-2	TRBV6-1	.	CASRGDRTFYGYTF	TGTGCCAGCAGGGGAGACAGGACTTTCTATGGCTACACCTTC
.	TRBJ1-2	TRBV18	TRBD1	CASSTRTGRNYGYTF	TGTGCCAGCTCTACCCGGACAGGGAGGAACTATGGCTACACCTTC
.	TRBJ1-1	TRBV19	TRBD1	CASSIMTGGTEAFF	TGTGCCAGTAGTATAATGACAGGGGGCACTGAAGCTTTCTTT
once	TRBJ1-2	TRBV6-5	.	CASKLTVANYGYTF	TGTGCCAGCAAGCTGACAGTAGCTAACTATGGCTACACCTTC
.	TRBJ2-7	TRBV11-1	TRBD2	CASSVSGALREQYF	TGTGCCAGCAGTGTGAGCGGGGCGTTACGGGAGCAGTACTTC